This is a list of T cell receptor beta chains from one sample in a study of T-cell reconstitution after alpha-beta-depleted transplantation in children. TCRdb called the PCR reads again in MiXCR, with one record for every CDR3 protein. This sample has about 200,000 distinct CDR3 sequences, with roughly 14% found just once. The sequenced sample was PBMCs from the stem cell graft donor, obtained from the stem cell graft. The receptors were gathered from a human donor who donated a stem cell graft to a child with acute lymphoblastic leukemia. The CDR3 runs from the conserved cysteine through the conserved F or W. Fields, in order: CDR3 protein, CDR3 DNA, CDR3 length, J gene, D gene, clone size, V gene. The D gene is left open where the match is weak. Only part of the rows carry a size: once, few, many, or a class if the clone is expanded.

CDR3aa: CCASGLATLITDTQYF
CDR3nt: TGCTGTGCTTCGGGACTAGCGACCCTTATTACAGATACGCAGTATTTT
len: 16
j_gene: TRBJ2-3
d_gene: TRBD2
abundance: .
v_gene: TRBV20-1

CDR3aa: CASSPPGLARRGGFF
CDR3nt: TGTGCCAGCAGTCCACCGGGACTAGCGCGAAGAGGTGGGTTCTTC
len: 15
j_gene: TRBJ2-1
d_gene: TRBD2
abundance: many
v_gene: TRBV12-3/TRBV12-4

CDR3aa: CSGATGGGETQYF
CDR3nt: TGCAGTGGAGCGACAGGGGGAGGAGAGACCCAGTACTTC
len: 13
j_gene: TRBJ2-5
d_gene: TRBD1
abundance: many
v_gene: TRBV20-1

CDR3aa: CASTGTAQETQYF
CDR3nt: TGTGCCAGCACAGGGACCGCTCAAGAGACCCAGTACTTC
len: 13
j_gene: TRBJ2-5
d_gene: .
abundance: many
v_gene: TRBV12-3/TRBV12-4

CDR3aa: CASNQLADDTGELFF
CDR3nt: TGTGCCAGCAATCAACTAGCGGATGACACCGGGGAGCTGTTTTTT
len: 15
j_gene: TRBJ2-2
d_gene: TRBD2
abundance: many
v_gene: TRBV28

CDR3aa: CASSPDRGLEKLFF
CDR3nt: TGCGCCAGCAGCCCCGACAGGGGGCTTGAAAAACTGTTTTTT
len: 14
j_gene: TRBJ1-4
d_gene: TRBD1
abundance: many
v_gene: TRBV4-1

CDR3aa: CSAGVGVYEQYF
CDR3nt: TGCAGCGCGGGAGTGGGAGTCTACGAGCAGTACTTC
len: 12
j_gene: TRBJ2-7
d_gene: .
abundance: few
v_gene: TRBV29-1

CDR3aa: CASSYLGLQAARSRETQYF
CDR3nt: TGTGCCAGCAGTTACTTGGGTTTGCAGGCCGCCAGGAGTCGAGAGACCCAGTACTTC
len: 19
j_gene: TRBJ2-5
d_gene: .
abundance: .
v_gene: TRBV6-2/TRBV6-3

CDR3aa: CASSLQGRNYGYTF
CDR3nt: TGTGCCAGCAGCTTACAGGGGCGGAACTATGGCTACACCTTC
len: 14
j_gene: TRBJ1-2
d_gene: .
abundance: many
v_gene: TRBV7-9

CDR3aa: CASRAGTGKSPLHF
CDR3nt: TGTGCCAGCCGAGCCGGGACAGGGAAGTCACCCCTCCACTTT
len: 14
j_gene: TRBJ1-6
d_gene: TRBD1
abundance: .
v_gene: TRBV12-3/TRBV12-4

CDR3aa: CASSPEAGLPYEQYF
CDR3nt: TGTGCCAGCAGCCCGGAGGCGGGACTCCCCTACGAGCAGTACTTC
len: 15
j_gene: TRBJ2-7
d_gene: .
abundance: many
v_gene: TRBV11-3

CDR3aa: CASSDRRTGEYEQFF
CDR3nt: TGTGCCAGCAGTGACCGCCGGACAGGGGAGTATGAGCAGTTCTTC
len: 15
j_gene: TRBJ2-1
d_gene: TRBD1
abundance: many
v_gene: TRBV6-1

CDR3aa: CASSADVLAGSTDTQYF
CDR3nt: TGCGCCAGCAGCGCTGACGTCCTAGCGGGAAGCACAGATACGCAGTATTTT
len: 17
j_gene: TRBJ2-3
d_gene: TRBD2
abundance: many
v_gene: TRBV5-1

CDR3aa: CASRAGGDTQYF
CDR3nt: TGTGCCAGCCGAGCGGGAGGCGATACGCAGTATTTT
len: 12
j_gene: TRBJ2-3
d_gene: TRBD2
abundance: many
v_gene: TRBV28

CDR3aa: CSASPGAGNQPQHF
CDR3nt: TGCAGTGCCTCCCCCGGGGCGGGCAATCAGCCCCAGCATTTT
len: 14
j_gene: TRBJ1-5
d_gene: .
abundance: few
v_gene: TRBV20-1

CDR3aa: CASRTGTGNQPQHF
CDR3nt: TGTGCCAGCAGAACCGGGACAGGTAATCAGCCCCAGCATTTT
len: 14
j_gene: TRBJ1-5
d_gene: TRBD1
abundance: many
v_gene: TRBV6-1

CDR3aa: CSARAGGWGRGEQFF
CDR3nt: TGCAGTGCTAGAGCCGGAGGGTGGGGACGGGGTGAGCAGTTCTTC
len: 15
j_gene: TRBJ2-1
d_gene: .
abundance: few
v_gene: TRBV20-1

CDR3aa: CASTATGQETQYF
CDR3nt: TGCGCCAGCACCGCGACAGGTCAAGAGACCCAGTACTTC
len: 13
j_gene: TRBJ2-5
d_gene: .
abundance: .
v_gene: TRBV5-1

CDR3aa: CASSIARRSYEQYF
CDR3nt: TGTGCCAGTAGTATAGCCCGCCGGAGCTACGAGCAGTACTTC
len: 14
j_gene: TRBJ2-7
d_gene: .
abundance: .
v_gene: TRBV19

CDR3aa: CASSLSTAALYNEQFF
CDR3nt: TGCGCCAGCAGCTTGTCCACAGCGGCGCTTTACAATGAGCAGTTCTTC
len: 16
j_gene: TRBJ2-1
d_gene: .
abundance: .
v_gene: TRBV5-1

CDR3aa: CASSLTKGIGADTQYF
CDR3nt: TGTGCCAGCAGTTTAACGAAGGGGATAGGGGCAGATACGCAGTATTTT
len: 16
j_gene: TRBJ2-3
d_gene: .
abundance: many
v_gene: TRBV12-3/TRBV12-4

CDR3aa: CASSPSDRMNTEAFF
CDR3nt: TGTGCCAGCAGTCCTTCAGACAGGATGAACACTGAAGCTTTCTTT
len: 15
j_gene: TRBJ1-1
d_gene: .
abundance: many
v_gene: TRBV12-3/TRBV12-4

CDR3aa: CAAKGWLAESYTDTQYF
CDR3nt: TGCGCCGCGAAGGGGTGGCTAGCGGAAAGTTACACAGATACGCAGTATTTT
len: 17
j_gene: TRBJ2-3
d_gene: TRBD2
abundance: many
v_gene: TRBV10-2

CDR3aa: CASSSSGQGSMLGQETQYF
CDR3nt: TGTGCCAGCAGCTCGTCCGGACAGGGTAGTATGTTGGGCCAAGAGACCCAGTACTTC
len: 19
j_gene: TRBJ2-5
d_gene: TRBD1
abundance: many
v_gene: TRBV7-8

CDR3aa: CASSPGGITDTQYF
CDR3nt: TGTGCCAGCAGCCCGGGGGGGATCACAGATACGCAGTATTTT
len: 14
j_gene: TRBJ2-3
d_gene: TRBD2
abundance: .
v_gene: TRBV5-5

CDR3aa: CASSLEAGGGYTF
CDR3nt: TGTGCCAGCAGCTTAGAGGCAGGGGGTGGCTACACCTTC
len: 13
j_gene: TRBJ1-2
d_gene: TRBD1
abundance: many
v_gene: TRBV7-8

CDR3aa: CSARWGEGYTF
CDR3nt: TGCAGTGCTAGATGGGGGGAAGGCTACACCTTC
len: 11
j_gene: TRBJ1-2
d_gene: .
abundance: many
v_gene: TRBV20-1

CDR3aa: CASSPGLAGQGEQFF
CDR3nt: TGCGCCAGCAGCCCGGGACTAGCGGGTCAGGGTGAGCAGTTCTTC
len: 15
j_gene: TRBJ2-1
d_gene: TRBD2
abundance: many
v_gene: TRBV5-1

CDR3aa: CASSSGQSSTNEKLFF
CDR3nt: TGTGCCAGCAGCTCCGGACAGTCATCGACTAATGAAAAACTGTTTTTT
len: 16
j_gene: TRBJ1-4
d_gene: .
abundance: .
v_gene: TRBV11-1

CDR3aa: CASSLGPREQETQYF
CDR3nt: TGTGCCAGCAGCTTGGGACCCCGGGAGCAAGAGACCCAGTACTTC
len: 15
j_gene: TRBJ2-5
d_gene: .
abundance: .
v_gene: TRBV5-4

CDR3aa: CASGLVRLAGPYNEQFF
CDR3nt: TGTGCTAGTGGTTTGGTAAGACTAGCGGGTCCCTACAATGAGCAGTTCTTC
len: 17
j_gene: TRBJ2-1
d_gene: TRBD2
abundance: many
v_gene: TRBV12-5

CDR3aa: CASRGGASYEQYF
CDR3nt: TGTGCCAGCAGGGGGGGGGCCTCCTACGAGCAGTACTTC
len: 13
j_gene: TRBJ2-7
d_gene: .
abundance: .
v_gene: TRBV12-3/TRBV12-4

CDR3aa: CASTDTNSYNEQFF
CDR3nt: TGCGCCAGCACCGACACCAACTCCTACAATGAGCAGTTCTTC
len: 14
j_gene: TRBJ2-1
d_gene: .
abundance: many
v_gene: TRBV5-1

CDR3aa: CSAAPYGGIRDEQFF
CDR3nt: TGCAGCGCCGCCCCCTATGGTGGGATTAGGGATGAGCAGTTCTTC
len: 15
j_gene: TRBJ2-1
d_gene: .
abundance: many
v_gene: TRBV29-1

CDR3aa: CASSQPGLAGNEQFF
CDR3nt: TGTGCCAGCAGTCAACCGGGACTAGCAGGCAATGAGCAGTTCTTC
len: 15
j_gene: TRBJ2-1
d_gene: TRBD2
abundance: .
v_gene: TRBV7-6

CDR3aa: CASSRGINRGADTQYF
CDR3nt: TGTGCCAGCAGTAGGGGGATTAACCGGGGCGCAGATACGCAGTATTTT
len: 16
j_gene: TRBJ2-3
d_gene: .
abundance: many
v_gene: TRBV6-1

CDR3aa: CASSSAHGVYIEQYF
CDR3nt: TGTGCCAGCAGCTCCGCCCACGGAGTTTACATCGAGCAGTACTTC
len: 15
j_gene: TRBJ2-7
d_gene: .
abundance: .
v_gene: TRBV11-2

CDR3aa: CSATRLAGASRETQYF
CDR3nt: TGCAGTGCTACGCGACTAGCGGGAGCGAGTAGAGAGACCCAGTACTTC
len: 16
j_gene: TRBJ2-5
d_gene: TRBD2
abundance: .
v_gene: TRBV20-1

CDR3aa: CASGPGTSGRVSYNEQFF
CDR3nt: TGTGCCAGCGGCCCCGGGACTAGCGGGAGAGTATCCTACAATGAGCAGTTCTTC
len: 18
j_gene: TRBJ2-1
d_gene: TRBD2
abundance: .
v_gene: TRBV5-6

CDR3aa: CASSPYPDSIVQETQYF
CDR3nt: TGTGCCAGCAGCCCATACCCCGATTCCATAGTCCAAGAGACCCAGTACTTC
len: 17
j_gene: TRBJ2-5
d_gene: .
abundance: many
v_gene: TRBV7-2

CDR3aa: CASSPSTGGNTEAFF
CDR3nt: TGTGCCAGCAGTCCGTCGACAGGGGGGAACACTGAAGCTTTCTTT
len: 15
j_gene: TRBJ1-1
d_gene: TRBD1
abundance: many
v_gene: TRBV5-4